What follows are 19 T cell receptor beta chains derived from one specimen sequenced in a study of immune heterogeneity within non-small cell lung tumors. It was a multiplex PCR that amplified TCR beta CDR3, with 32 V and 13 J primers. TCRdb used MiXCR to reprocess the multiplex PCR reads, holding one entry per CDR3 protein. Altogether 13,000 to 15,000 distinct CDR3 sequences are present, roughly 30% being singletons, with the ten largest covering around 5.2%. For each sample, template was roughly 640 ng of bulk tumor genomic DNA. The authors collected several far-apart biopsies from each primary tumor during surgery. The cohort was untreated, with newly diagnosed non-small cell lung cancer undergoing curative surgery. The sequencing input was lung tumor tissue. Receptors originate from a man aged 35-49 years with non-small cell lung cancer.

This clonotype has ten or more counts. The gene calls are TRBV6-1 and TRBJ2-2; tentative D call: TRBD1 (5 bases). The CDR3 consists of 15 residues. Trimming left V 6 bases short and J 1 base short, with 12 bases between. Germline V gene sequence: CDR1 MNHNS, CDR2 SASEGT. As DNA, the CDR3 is TGTGCCAGCAGCCCACAGGCGCTGAACACCGGGGAGCTGTTTTTT. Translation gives CASSPQALNTGELFF.

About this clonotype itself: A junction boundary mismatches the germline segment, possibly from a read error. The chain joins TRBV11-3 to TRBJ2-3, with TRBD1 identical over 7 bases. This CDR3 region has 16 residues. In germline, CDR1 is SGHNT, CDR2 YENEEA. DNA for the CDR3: TGTGCCAGCAGCTCAGGGACAGATCTTAGCAAAGATACGCAGTATTTT. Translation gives CASSSGTDLSKDTQYF.

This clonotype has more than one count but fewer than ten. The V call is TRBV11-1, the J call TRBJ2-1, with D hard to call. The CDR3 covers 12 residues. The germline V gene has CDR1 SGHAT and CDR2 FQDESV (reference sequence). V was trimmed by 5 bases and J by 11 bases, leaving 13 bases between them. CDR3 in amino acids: CASSTQSRKQFF. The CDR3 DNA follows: TGTGCCAGCAGCACACAAAGCCGCAAGCAGTTCTTC.

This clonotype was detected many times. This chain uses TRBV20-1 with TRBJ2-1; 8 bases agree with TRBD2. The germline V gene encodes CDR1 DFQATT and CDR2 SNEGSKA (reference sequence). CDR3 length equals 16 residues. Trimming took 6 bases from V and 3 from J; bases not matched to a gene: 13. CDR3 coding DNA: TGCAGTGCAGAGACAACGGGACTAGGACGCTACAATGAGCAGTTCTTC. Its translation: CSAETTGLGRYNEQFF.

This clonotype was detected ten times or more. The CDR3 protein is CATSDTYEQFF. CDR3 coding DNA: TGTGCCACCAGTGATACGTACGAGCAGTTCTTC. The gene calls are TRBV24-1 and TRBJ2-1; D remains ambiguous. This CDR3 contains 11 residues. Germline CDR1 is KGHDR and CDR2 is SFDVKD. V dropped 3 bases and J dropped 10 bases, with 6 bases sitting between them.

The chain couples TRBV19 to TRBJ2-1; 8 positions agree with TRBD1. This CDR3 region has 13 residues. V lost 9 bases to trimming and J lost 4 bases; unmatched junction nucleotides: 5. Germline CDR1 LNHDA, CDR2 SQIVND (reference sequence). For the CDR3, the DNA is TGTGCCAGCGGGACAGGAGTTTACAATGAGCAGTTCTTC. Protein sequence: CASGTGVYNEQFF.

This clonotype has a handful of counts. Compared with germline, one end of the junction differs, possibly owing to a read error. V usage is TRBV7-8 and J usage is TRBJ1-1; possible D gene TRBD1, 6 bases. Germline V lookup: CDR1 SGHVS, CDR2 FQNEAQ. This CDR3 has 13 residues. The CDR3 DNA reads TGTGCCAACAGCTTAGGCTACAGGGTTGTTGCTTTCTTT. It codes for CANSLGYRVVAFF.

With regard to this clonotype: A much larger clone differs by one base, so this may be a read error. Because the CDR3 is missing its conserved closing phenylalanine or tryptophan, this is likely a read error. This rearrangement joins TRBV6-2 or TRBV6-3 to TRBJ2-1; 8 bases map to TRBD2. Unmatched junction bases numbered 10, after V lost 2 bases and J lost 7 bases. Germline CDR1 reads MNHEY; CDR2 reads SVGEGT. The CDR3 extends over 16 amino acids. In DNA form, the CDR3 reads TGTGCCAGCAGTTACCGTAGCGGGATAAGTCGGAATGAGCAGTTCTTA. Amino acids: CASSYRSGISRNEQFL.

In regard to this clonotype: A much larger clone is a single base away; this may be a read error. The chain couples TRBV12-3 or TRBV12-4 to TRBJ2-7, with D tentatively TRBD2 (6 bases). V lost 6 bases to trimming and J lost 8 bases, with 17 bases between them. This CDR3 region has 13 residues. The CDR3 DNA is TGTGCCAGCAGGCGGGACCCCATCCACAAGCAGTACTTC. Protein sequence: CASRRDPIHKQYF.

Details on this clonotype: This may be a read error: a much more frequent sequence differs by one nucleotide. The CDR3 sequence: CSVYRDAGLGNQYF. The CDR3 region has the DNA TGCAGCGTGTACCGGGACGCTGGATTGGGGAACCAGTACTTC. V gene TRBV29-1 combines with J gene TRBJ2-5; D is tentatively TRBD1 or TRBD2 (5 bases each). The CDR3 contains 14 residues. Germline CDR1 SQVTM, CDR2 ANQGSEA. Trimming took off 6 bases at V and 10 bases at J, with 24 bases between the two ends. Based on the CDR3 plus reference TRBV29-1 and TRBJ2-5, the full variable domain is SAVISQKPSRDICQRGTSLTIQCQVDSQVTMMFWYRQQPGQSLTLIATANQGSEATYESGFVIDKFPISRPNLTFSTLTVSNMSPEDSSIYLCSVYRDAGLGNQYFGPGTRLLVL.

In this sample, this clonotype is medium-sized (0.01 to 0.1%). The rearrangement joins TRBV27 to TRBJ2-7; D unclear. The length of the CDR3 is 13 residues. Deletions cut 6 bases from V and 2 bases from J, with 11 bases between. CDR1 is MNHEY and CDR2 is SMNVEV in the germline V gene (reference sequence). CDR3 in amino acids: CASSLTRTYEQYF. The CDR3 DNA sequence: TGTGCCAGCAGCCTGACACGGACCTACGAGCAGTACTTC.

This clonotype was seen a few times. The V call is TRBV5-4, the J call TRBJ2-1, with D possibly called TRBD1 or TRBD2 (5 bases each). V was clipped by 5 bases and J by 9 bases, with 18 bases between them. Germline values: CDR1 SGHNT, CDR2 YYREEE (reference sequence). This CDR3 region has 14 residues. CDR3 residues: CASSILGEKGEQFF. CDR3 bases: TGTGCCAGCAGTATTCTGGGGGAGAAGGGTGAGCAGTTCTTC.

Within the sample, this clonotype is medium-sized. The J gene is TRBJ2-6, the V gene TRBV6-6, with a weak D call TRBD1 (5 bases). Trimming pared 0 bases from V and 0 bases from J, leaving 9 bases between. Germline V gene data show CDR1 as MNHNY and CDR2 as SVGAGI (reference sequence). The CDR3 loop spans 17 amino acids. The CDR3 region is CASSYSNRNSGANVLTF. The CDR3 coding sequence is TGTGCCAGCAGTTACTCGAACAGGAACTCTGGGGCCAACGTCCTGACTTTC.

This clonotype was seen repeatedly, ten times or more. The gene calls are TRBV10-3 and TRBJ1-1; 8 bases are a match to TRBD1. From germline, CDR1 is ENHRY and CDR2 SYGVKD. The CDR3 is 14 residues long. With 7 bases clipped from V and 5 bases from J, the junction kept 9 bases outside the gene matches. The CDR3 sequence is CAIKEGRGQTEAFF. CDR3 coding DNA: TGTGCCATCAAAGAAGGCAGGGGGCAAACTGAAGCTTTCTTT.

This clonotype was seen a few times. This chain's CDR3 is CASSLVASSLSGELFF. CDR3 DNA: TGTGCCAGCAGCTTAGTGGCTAGCAGTCTGTCCGGGGAGCTGTTTTTT. The chain has TRBV11-3 and TRBJ2-2; a possible D gene is TRBD2 (5 bases). Germline loops: CDR1 SGHNT, CDR2 YENEEA. This CDR3 comprises 16 residues. Deletions cut 1 base from V and 6 bases from J, with 15 bases between.

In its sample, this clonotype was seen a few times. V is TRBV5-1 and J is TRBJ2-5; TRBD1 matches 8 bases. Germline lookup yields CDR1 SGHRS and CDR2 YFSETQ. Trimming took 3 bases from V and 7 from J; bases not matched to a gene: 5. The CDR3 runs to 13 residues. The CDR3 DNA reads TGCGCCAGCAGCTCACCAGGGGGCGGGACCCAGTACTTC. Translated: CASSSPGGGTQYF. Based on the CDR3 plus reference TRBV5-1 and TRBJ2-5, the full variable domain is KAGVTQTPRYLIKTRGQQVTLSCSPISGHRSVSWYQQTPGQGLQFLFEYFSETQRNKGNFPGRFSGRQFSNSRSEMNVSTLELGDSALYLCASSSPGGGTQYFGPGTRLLVL.

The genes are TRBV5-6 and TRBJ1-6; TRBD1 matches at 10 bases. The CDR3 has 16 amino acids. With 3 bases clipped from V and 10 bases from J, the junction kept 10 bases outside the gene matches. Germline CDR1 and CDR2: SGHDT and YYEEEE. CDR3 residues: CASSSITGTGVSPLHF. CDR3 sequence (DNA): TGTGCCAGCAGCTCCATTACCGGGACAGGGGTATCACCCCTCCACTTT.

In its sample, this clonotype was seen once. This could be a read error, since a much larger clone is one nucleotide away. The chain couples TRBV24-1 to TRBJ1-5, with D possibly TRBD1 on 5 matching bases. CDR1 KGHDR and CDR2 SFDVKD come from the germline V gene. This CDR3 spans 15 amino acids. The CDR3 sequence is CASSDQGGGNQPQHF. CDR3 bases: TGTGCCAGCAGTGATCAGGGCGGTGGAAATCAGCCCCAGCATTTT.

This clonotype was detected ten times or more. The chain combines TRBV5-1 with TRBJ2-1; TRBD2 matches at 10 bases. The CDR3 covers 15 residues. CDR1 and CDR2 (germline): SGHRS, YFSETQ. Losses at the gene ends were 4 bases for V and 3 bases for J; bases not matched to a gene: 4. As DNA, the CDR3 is TGCGCCAGCAGCCTTGGACTAGCGGTCTACAATGAGCAGTTCTTC. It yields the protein CASSLGLAVYNEQFF.